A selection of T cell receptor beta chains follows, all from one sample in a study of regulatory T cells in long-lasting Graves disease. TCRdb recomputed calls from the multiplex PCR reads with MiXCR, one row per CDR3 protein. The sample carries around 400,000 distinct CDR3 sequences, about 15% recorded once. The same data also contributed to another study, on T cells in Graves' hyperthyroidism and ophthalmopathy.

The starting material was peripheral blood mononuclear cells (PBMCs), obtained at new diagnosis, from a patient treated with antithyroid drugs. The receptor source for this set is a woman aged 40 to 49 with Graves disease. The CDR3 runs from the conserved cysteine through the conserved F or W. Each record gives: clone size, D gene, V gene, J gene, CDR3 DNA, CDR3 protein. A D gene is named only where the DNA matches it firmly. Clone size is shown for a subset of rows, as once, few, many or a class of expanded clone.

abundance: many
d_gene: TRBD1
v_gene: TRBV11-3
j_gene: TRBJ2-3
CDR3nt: TGTGCCAGCAGCCCCCTGGGACAGGGAGGGACAGATACGCAGTATTTT
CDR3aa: CASSPLGQGGTDTQYF

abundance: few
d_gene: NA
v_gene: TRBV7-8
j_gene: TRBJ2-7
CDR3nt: TGTGCCAACAGCTTCAACCGGGACTTAAGCTACGAGCAGTACTTC
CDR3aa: CANSFNRDLSYEQYF

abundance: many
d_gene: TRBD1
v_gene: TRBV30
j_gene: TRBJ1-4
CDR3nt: TGTGCCTGGAGGTATCGGACAGGGATGTTTAAACTGTTTTTT
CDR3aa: CAWRYRTGMFKLFF

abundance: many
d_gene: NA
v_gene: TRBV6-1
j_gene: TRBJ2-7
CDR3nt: TGTGCCAGCAGCGGCGCCCCTGCGGGTGAGCAGTACTTC
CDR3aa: CASSGAPAGEQYF

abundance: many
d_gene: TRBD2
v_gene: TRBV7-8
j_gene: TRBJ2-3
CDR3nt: TGTGCCAGCAGCTCCGCTAGCGGGAGAGGAGATACGCAGTATTTT
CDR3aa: CASSSASGRGDTQYF

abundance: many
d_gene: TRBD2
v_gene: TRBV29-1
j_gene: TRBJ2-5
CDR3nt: TGCAGCGTTGAGGGTCCGGGACTAGCGGGAGACGAGACCCAGTACTTC
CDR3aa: CSVEGPGLAGDETQYF

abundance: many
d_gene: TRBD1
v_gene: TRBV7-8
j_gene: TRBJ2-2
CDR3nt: TGTGCCAGCAGCTTACGGGCCGGGACAGTTAACACCGGGGAGCTGTTTTTT
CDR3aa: CASSLRAGTVNTGELFF

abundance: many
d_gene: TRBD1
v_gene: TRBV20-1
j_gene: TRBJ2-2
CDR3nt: TGCAGTGCTAGAGTACAGGGGGCCACCGGGGAGCTGTTTTTT
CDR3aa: CSARVQGATGELFF

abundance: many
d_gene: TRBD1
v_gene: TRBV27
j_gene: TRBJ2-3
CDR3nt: TGTGCCAGCAGTTCCTTACAGGGGGGCCTTGGGACAGATACGCAGTATTTT
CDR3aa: CASSSLQGGLGTDTQYF

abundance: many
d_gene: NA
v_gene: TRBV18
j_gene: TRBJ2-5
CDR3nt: TGTGCCAGCTCATTCGGACAGCAAGAGACCCAGTACTTC
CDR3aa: CASSFGQQETQYF

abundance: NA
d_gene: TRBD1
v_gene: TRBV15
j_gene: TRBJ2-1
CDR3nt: TGTGCCACCAGCAGACCCGGGACAGCCTACAATGAGCAGTTCTTC
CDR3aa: CATSRPGTAYNEQFF

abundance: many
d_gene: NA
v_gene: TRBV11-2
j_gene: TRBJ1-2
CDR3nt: TGTGCCAGCAGCCCAGAGGGGAACTATGGCTACACCTTC
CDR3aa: CASSPEGNYGYTF

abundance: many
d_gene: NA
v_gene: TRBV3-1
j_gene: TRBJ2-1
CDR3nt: TGTGCCAGCAGCCAAATCCTGGGGTCCTACAATGAGCAGTTCTTC
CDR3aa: CASSQILGSYNEQFF

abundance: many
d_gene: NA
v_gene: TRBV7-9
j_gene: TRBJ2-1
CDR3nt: TGTGCCAGCAGCTTAGACCGCGCCGGTGTAGGCTCCTACAATGAGCAGTTCTTC
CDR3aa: CASSLDRAGVGSYNEQFF

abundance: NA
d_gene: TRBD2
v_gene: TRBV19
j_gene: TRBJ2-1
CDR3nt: TGTGCCAGTAGTTCCGGAGGGCGGGAGTACTACAATGAGCAGTTCTTC
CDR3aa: CASSSGGREYYNEQFF

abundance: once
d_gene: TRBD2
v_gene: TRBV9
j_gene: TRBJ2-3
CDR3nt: TGTGCCAGCAGCCAAGGACTAGCGGGAGGAGGAGATACGCAGTATTTT
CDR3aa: CASSQGLAGGGDTQYF

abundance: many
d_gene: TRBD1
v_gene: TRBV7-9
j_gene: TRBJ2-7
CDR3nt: TGTGCCAGCAGCCAGTTGGGACAGGGGGCCTACGAGCAGTACTTC
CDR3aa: CASSQLGQGAYEQYF

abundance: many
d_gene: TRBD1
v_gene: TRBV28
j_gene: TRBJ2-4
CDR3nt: TGTGCCAGCAGTTTAGGACAGGATGGATTTCAGTACTTC
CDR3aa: CASSLGQDGFQYF

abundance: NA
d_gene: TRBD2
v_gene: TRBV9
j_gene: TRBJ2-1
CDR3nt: TGTGCCAGCAGCGTAGGGCTAGCGGGAGATTGGGAGCAGTTCTTC
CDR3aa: CASSVGLAGDWEQFF

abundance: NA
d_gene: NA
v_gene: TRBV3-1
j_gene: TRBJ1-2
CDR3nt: TGTGCCAGCAGCCTGGCGGACGGAGCTAACTATGGCTACACCTTC
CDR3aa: CASSLADGANYGYTF

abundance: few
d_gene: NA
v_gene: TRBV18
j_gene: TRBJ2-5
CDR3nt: TGTGCCAGCTCACCGGACAGCCCGCAAGAGACCCAGTACTTC
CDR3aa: CASSPDSPQETQYF

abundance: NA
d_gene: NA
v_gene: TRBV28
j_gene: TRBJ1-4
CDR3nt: TGTGCCAGCAGTTTGACCCGGGGCCGAAAACTGTTTTTT
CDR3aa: CASSLTRGRKLFF

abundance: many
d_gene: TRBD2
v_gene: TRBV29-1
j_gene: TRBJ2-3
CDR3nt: TGCAGCGCCCTAGCGGGCGCCACGGCATATACGCAGTATTTT
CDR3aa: CSALAGATAYTQYF

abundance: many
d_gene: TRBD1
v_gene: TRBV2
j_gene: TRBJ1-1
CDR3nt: TGTGCCAGCAGTGACGACGGACAGGGAGGAGCTGAAGCTTTCTTT
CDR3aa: CASSDDGQGGAEAFF

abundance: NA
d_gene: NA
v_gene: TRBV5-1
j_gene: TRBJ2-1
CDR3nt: TGCGCCAGCAGCTTGGCCGGGGCCGAGGGGTTCTTC
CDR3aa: CASSLAGAEGFF

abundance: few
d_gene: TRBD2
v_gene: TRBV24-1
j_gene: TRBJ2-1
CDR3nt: TGTGCCAGACCTTGTGGACTAGCGGGAGGCCTGGGTGTCAATGAGCAGTTCTTC
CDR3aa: CARPCGLAGGLGVNEQFF

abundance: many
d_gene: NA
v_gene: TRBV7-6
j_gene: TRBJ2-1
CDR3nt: TGTGCCAGCAGCTTTGGATCAGGGAGGAGGAATGAGCAGTTCTTC
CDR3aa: CASSFGSGRRNEQFF

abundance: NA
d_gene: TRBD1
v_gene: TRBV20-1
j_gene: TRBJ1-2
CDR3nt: TGCAGTGCTACCCCACCGGGAGGGGGCCCCAACTATGGCTACACCTTC
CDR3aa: CSATPPGGGPNYGYTF

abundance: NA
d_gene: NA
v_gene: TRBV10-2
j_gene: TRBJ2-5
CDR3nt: TGCGCCACCAGACAGGAAGAGACCCAGTACTTC
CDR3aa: CATRQEETQYF

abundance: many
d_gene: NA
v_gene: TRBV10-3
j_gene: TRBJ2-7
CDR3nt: TGTGCCATCAGTAGGAGTTCACCTGGGGAGCAGTACTTC
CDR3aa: CAISRSSPGEQYF

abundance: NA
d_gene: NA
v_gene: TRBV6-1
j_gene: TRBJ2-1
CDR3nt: TGTGCCAGCAGCCGACAAGTTGTAGGTGAGCAGTTCTTC
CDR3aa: CASSRQVVGEQFF

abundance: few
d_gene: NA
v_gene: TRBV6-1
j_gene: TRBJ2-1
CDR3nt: TGTGCCAGCAGTACAGCCGACAATGAGCAGTTCTTC
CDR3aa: CASSTADNEQFF

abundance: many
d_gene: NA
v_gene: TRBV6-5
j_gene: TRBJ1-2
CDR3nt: TGTGCCAGCAGTTACCTCGGAGGCTACACCTTC
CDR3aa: CASSYLGGYTF

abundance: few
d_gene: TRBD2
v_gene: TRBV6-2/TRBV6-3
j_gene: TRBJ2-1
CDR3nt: TGTGCCAGCAGTTACCAGACTAGCGGGGGGTGGAATGAGCAGTTCTTC
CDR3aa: CASSYQTSGGWNEQFF

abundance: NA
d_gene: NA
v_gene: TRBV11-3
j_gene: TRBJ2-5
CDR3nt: TGTGCCAGCAGCTTACGAGACGAGACCCAGTACTTC
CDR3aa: CASSLRDETQYF

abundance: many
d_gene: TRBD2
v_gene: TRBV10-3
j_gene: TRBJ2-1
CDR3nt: TGTGCCATCAGTGGTGGCCTAGCGGGAGGGCTTCCCCCTTACAATGAGCAGTTCTTC
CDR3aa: CAISGGLAGGLPPYNEQFF

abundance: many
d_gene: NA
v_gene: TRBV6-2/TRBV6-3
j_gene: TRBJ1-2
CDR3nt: TGTGCCAGCAGTTCTTTCACTAAACAGGGTTCCCCCTACACCTTC
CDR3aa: CASSSFTKQGSPYTF

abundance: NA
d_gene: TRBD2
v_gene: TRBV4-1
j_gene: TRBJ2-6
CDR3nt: TGCGCCAGCAGTCCGGGAGGGCCCCTCTCTGGGGCCAACGTCCTGACTTTC
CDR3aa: CASSPGGPLSGANVLTF

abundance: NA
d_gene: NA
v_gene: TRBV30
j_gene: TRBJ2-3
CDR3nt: TGTGCCTGGAGTGCATGGGAGGATACGCAGTATTTT
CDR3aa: CAWSAWEDTQYF

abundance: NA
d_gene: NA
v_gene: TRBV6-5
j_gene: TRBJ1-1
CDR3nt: TGTGCCAGCAGTTACGGGTACGGGATTGGGACTGAAGCTTTCTTT
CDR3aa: CASSYGYGIGTEAFF

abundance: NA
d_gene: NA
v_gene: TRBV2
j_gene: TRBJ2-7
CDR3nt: TGTGCCAGCAGCCTTTCAGGGGGGTTTGGGAAGTACTACGAGCAGTACTTC
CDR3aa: CASSLSGGFGKYYEQYF

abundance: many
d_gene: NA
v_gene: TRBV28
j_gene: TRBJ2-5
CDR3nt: TGTGCCAGCAGAATAAGGGGAGAGACCCAGTACTTC
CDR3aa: CASRIRGETQYF

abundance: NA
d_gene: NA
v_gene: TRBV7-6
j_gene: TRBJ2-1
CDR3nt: TGTGCCAGCAGCTTAGGGCCGAGGGAGATCCCGAGCTCCTACAATGAGCAGTTCTTC
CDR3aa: CASSLGPREIPSSYNEQFF

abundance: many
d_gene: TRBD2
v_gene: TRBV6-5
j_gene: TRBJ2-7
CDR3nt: TGTGCCAGCAGTTACACCGGACTAGCGACCTACGAGCAGTACTTC
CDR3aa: CASSYTGLATYEQYF

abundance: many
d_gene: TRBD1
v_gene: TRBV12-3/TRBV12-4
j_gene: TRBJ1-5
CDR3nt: TGTGCCAGCAGTTTAGGGCAGGGGGGGAGACAGCCCCAGCATTTT
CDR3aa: CASSLGQGGRQPQHF

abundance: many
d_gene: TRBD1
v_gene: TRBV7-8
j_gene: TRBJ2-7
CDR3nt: TGTGCCAGCAGCTCTTACGGGACAGTCAGCTCCTACGAGCAGTACTTC
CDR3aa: CASSSYGTVSSYEQYF

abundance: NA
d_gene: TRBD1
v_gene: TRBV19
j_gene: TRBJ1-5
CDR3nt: TGTGCCAGTAGTATATGGGTCAGGGGGCGAGCGGATAGCAATCAGCCCCAGCATTTT
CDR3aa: CASSIWVRGRADSNQPQHF

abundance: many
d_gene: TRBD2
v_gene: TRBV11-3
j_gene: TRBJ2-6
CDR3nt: TGTGCCAGCAGCTACAGACTAGCGGCAAGCTCTGGGGCCAACGTCCTGACTTTC
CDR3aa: CASSYRLAASSGANVLTF

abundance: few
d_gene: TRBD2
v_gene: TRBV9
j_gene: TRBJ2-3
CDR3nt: TGTGCCAGCAGCATTTTAGCGGGAGGGGTCACAGATACGCAGTATTTT
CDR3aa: CASSILAGGVTDTQYF

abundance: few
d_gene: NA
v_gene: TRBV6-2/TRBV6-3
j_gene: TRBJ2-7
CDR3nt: TGTGCCAGCAGTTCCCCGGTCGGGCAGTACTTC
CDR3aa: CASSSPVGQYF

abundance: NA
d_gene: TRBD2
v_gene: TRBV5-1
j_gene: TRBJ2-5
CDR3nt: TGCGCCAGCAGCTTTTCCAGCGGGGGCGAGGAGACCCAGTACTTC
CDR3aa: CASSFSSGGEETQYF

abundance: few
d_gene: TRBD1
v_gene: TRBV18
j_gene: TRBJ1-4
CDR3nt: TGTGCCAGCTCGGAGGGGGCACCCGCAACTAATGAAAAACTGTTTTTT
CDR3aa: CASSEGAPATNEKLFF

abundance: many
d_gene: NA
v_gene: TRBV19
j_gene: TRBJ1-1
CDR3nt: TGTGCCAGTAGTACGCCGGGAACGAACACTGAAGCTTTCTTT
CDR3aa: CASSTPGTNTEAFF

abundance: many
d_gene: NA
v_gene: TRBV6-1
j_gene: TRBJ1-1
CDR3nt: TGTGCCAGCAGTGAAGCTATGCGTTTTGGCCAGGCGAACACTGAAGCTTTCTTT
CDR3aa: CASSEAMRFGQANTEAFF

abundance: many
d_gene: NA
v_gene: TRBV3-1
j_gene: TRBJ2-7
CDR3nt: TGTGCCAGCAGTAGGAGGGACATAACCTACGAGCAGTACTTC
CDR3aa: CASSRRDITYEQYF

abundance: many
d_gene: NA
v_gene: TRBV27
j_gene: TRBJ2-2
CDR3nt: TGTGCCAGCAGTTTATTATGGCGGGACGACTCCCACTCTAACACCGGGGAGCTGTTTTTT
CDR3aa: CASSLLWRDDSHSNTGELFF

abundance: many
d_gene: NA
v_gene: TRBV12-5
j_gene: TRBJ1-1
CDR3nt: TGTGCTAGTGGTTTGAGCCCCTTGACAGTGTTGAACACTGAAGCTTTCTTT
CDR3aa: CASGLSPLTVLNTEAFF

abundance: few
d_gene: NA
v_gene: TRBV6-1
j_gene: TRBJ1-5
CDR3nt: TGTGCCAGCTATGGACACGCAGGGGAGCCCCAGCATTTT
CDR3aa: CASYGHAGEPQHF

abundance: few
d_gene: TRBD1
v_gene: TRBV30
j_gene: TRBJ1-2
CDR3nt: TGTGCCTGGAGTGTGGGGGACAGCTTATCCTATGGCTACACCTTC
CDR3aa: CAWSVGDSLSYGYTF

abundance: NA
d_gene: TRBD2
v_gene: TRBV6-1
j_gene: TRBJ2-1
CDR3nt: TGTGCCAGCAGTGTACTAGCGGGAGCCTACAATGAGCAGTTCTTC
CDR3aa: CASSVLAGAYNEQFF